A single sample is the source of the 27 T cell receptor beta chains below, sequenced in a study of shared clonotypes between healthy human individuals. Sequencing used immunoSEQ multiplex PCR; TCRdb keeps in-frame clones, though not all of them. In the table there are roughly 1,000,000 clones, around 78% of which are singletons. Sequenced material: memory CD4+ T cells from PBMCs. Described subset: CD45RA-negative fraction. These receptors were obtained from a man aged 18-30 years in good health. Some clones in this sample may be carry-over from other donors' samples.

This clone was counted between two and nine times. V and J are TRBV6-4 and TRBJ1-2; TRBD1 matches at 7 bases. V shed 5 bases, J shed 4 bases, and the junction held 10 bases outside the gene matches. The CDR3 spans 15 residues. In germline, CDR1 is MRHNA, CDR2 SNTAGT. CDR3 sequence (DNA): TGTGCCAGCAGTCAAACAGGGGAATCCGGCTATGGCTACACCTTC. Amino acids: CASSQTGESGYGYTF.

The genes are TRBV5-1 and TRBJ2-3; tentatively, D is TRBD1 (6 bases). Germline V gene sequence: CDR1 SGHRS, CDR2 YFSETQ. Trimming cost V 0 bases and J 1 base, with 9 bases left between them. This CDR3 is built from 15 residues. The CDR3 loop reads CASSLVEGGTDTQYF. In DNA, the CDR3 is TGCGCCAGCAGCTTGGTAGAGGGGGGCACAGATACGCAGTATTTT. Combining the CDR3 with reference TRBV5-1 and TRBJ2-3 gives the whole variable domain KAGVTQTPRYLIKTRGQQVTLSCSPISGHRSVSWYQQTPGQGLQFLFEYFSETQRNKGNFPGRFSGRQFSNSRSEMNVSTLELGDSALYLCASSLVEGGTDTQYFGPGTRLTVL.

V usage is TRBV6-1 and J usage is TRBJ1-3; no definite D call. The germline CDR1 and CDR2 sequences are MNHNS and SASEGT. The length of the CDR3 is 14 residues. Trimming cost V 8 bases and J 0 bases, with 11 bases left between them. CDR3 amino acids: CASDRGSSGNTIYF. CDR3 nucleotide sequence: TGTGCCAGCGATAGAGGAAGCTCTGGAAACACCATATATTTT.

Turning to this clone: At one boundary the junction diverges from the germline segment, which might be a read error. The chain joins TRBV2 to TRBJ2-1; D is possibly TRBD1 or TRBD2 (6 bases each). Germline values: CDR1 SNHLY, CDR2 FYNNEI. CDR3 length: 15 residues. The CDR3, as DNA: TGTGCCAGCAGTGACCGGGTTGGGACTTCCGATCAGGGGATCTTC. Protein: CASSDRVGTSDQGIF.

The chain employs TRBV7-3 and TRBJ1-1; D is perhaps TRBD1 (6 bases). Trimming shortened V by 1 base and J by 1 base, and 16 bases separated the two germline ends. CDR1 is SGHTA, CDR2 FQGTGA, per germline. This CDR3 contains 17 residues. The CDR3 DNA reads TGTGCCAGCAGCTTAAGAGGCAGGGGAGAACCGAACACTGAAGCTTTCTTT. Its translation: CASSLRGRGEPNTEAFF. The variable domain in full, completed from reference TRBV7-3 and TRBJ1-1, reads GAGVSQTPSNKVTEKGKYVELRCDPISGHTALYWYRQSLGQGPEFLIYFQGTGAADDSGLPNDRFFAVRPEGSVSTLKIQRTERGDSAVYLCASSLRGRGEPNTEAFFGQGTRLTVV.

The rearrangement joins TRBV15 to TRBJ1-4; D is possibly TRBD1 (5 bases). The CDR3 has 15 amino acids. Between the trimmed V and J ends, which lost 2 bases and 6 bases, there was a span of 13 bases. Germline V lookup: CDR1 LNHNV, CDR2 YYDKDF (reference sequence). The CDR3 bases are TGTGCCACCAGCAGAACGCGGACGGGGGATGAAAAACTGTTTTTT. Protein sequence: CATSRTRTGDEKLFF.

CDR3 residues: CASSLPQKGEETQYF. The CDR3 DNA sequence: TGTGCCAGCAGTTTGCCCCAGAAGGGGGAAGAGACCCAGTACTTC. The gene calls are TRBV28 and TRBJ2-5; the D gene is possibly TRBD1 (6 bases). This CDR3 contains 15 residues. CDR1 and CDR2 from the germline V gene are MDHEN and SYDVKM. The ends were cut back, 3 bases at V and 3 bases at J, with 14 bases in the middle.

This clone was seen a handful of times. The rearrangement links TRBV4-2 to TRBJ2-4; 10 bases match TRBD2. Per the germline V gene, CDR1 is LGHNA and CDR2 is YNFKEQ. V was pared by 3 bases and J by 5 bases, with 13 bases of the junction left unmatched. The CDR3 is 18 residues long. Here the CDR3 DNA reads TGTGCCAGCAGCCAGCTAGCGGGAGCGGAGTTCGTTGAAAACATTCAGTACTTC. Amino acid sequence: CASSQLAGAEFVENIQYF.

This clone was recorded only once. V is TRBV30 and J is TRBJ2-6; D uncertain. V was trimmed by 2 bases and J by 0 bases, leaving 23 bases between them. Looked up from germline, CDR1 is GTSNPN and CDR2 is SVGIG (reference sequence). The CDR3 runs 20 residues. CDR3 in DNA: TGTGCCTGGAGTTCTCCCCCTGGGAAGATCTCTATCTCTGGGGCCAACGTCCTGACTTTC. It encodes CAWSSPPGKISISGANVLTF.

Ten or more counts support this clone. This sequence joins TRBV21-1 and TRBJ2-7; TRBD2, the table's D call, lacks a check against the DNA. TRBV21-1 is marked as a pseudogene. This CDR3 is 19 amino acids long. The CDR3 sequence: CASSKGAKGAPGPGDEQYF. CDR3 coding DNA: TGTGCCAGCAGCAAAGGGGCGAAAGGGGCACCAGGCCCGGGAGACGAGCAGTACTTC.

The chain uses TRBV11-3 and TRBJ2-5; 7 bases align to TRBD1. The CDR3 is 15 amino acids. J lost 0 bases, V lost 5 bases, and 6 bases had no gene match. Looked up from germline, CDR1 is SGHNT and CDR2 is YENEEA. As DNA, the CDR3 is TGTGCCAGCAGCCCAGGGGGAGCGTACCAAGAGACCCAGTACTTC. As protein: CASSPGGAYQETQYF.

This clone was recorded many times. The rearrangement uses TRBV11-2 and TRBJ2-1; perhaps TRBD2 as D (6 bases). The CDR3 is made up of 16 amino acids. With 1 base removed from V and 5 bases from J, the gap between germline ends came to 15 bases. Per germline, CDR1 SGHAT and CDR2 FQNNGV. This CDR3 is CASSLGAGGLNNEQFF. The CDR3 DNA sequence: TGTGCCAGCAGCTTAGGGGCCGGAGGGCTAAACAATGAGCAGTTCTTC.

The rearrangement links TRBV6-1 to TRBJ1-4; maybe TRBD1 (5 bases). Trimming removed 10 bases from V and 5 bases from J, with 17 bases in between. CDR1 is MNHNS, CDR2 SASEGT, per germline. There are 14 residues in the CDR3. The CDR3 bases are TGTGCCACCCTAAAGGGGACTCGAAATGAAAAACTGTTTTTT. Translated: CATLKGTRNEKLFF.

This clone is a singleton in its sample. This chain connects TRBV7-9 to TRBJ2-3, with 13 bases matching TRBD2. Germline CDR1 and CDR2: SEHNR and FQNEAQ (reference sequence). This CDR3 contains 16 residues. Trimming removed 7 bases from V and 0 bases from J; junction bases left unmatched: 4. The CDR3 DNA reads as TGTGCCAGCACCTGGGGACTAGCGGGAAGCACAGATACGCAGTATTTT. Translated, it gives CASTWGLAGSTDTQYF.

The chain carries TRBV12-5 and TRBJ1-2; no definite D call. The germline V and J ends were trimmed by 0 bases and 8 bases, with 25 bases remaining between them. The CDR3 is 18 residues long. Per germline, CDR1 LGHNT and CDR2 FRNRAP. In DNA, the CDR3 is TGTGCTAGTGGTTTGGTACCCGAACCGGGCCCTCCGACGGAGGGCTACACCTTC. Its translation: CASGLVPEPGPPTEGYTF.

V is TRBV7-9 and J is TRBJ1-1, with no clear D. The V and J ends lost 4 bases and 2 bases respectively, with 11 bases between them. Germline CDR1 SEHNR, CDR2 FQNEAQ (reference sequence). The CDR3 loop spans 14 amino acids. CDR3 nucleotides: TGTGCCAGCAGCTCACAACGGGGAAACACTGAAGCTTTCTTT. The encoded protein is CASSSQRGNTEAFF.

The chain carries TRBV27 and TRBJ2-3; a weak D match, TRBD1 (6 bases). Trimming removed 3 bases from V and 2 bases from J, with 18 bases in between. The CDR3 covers 17 residues. CDR1 is MNHEY and CDR2 is SMNVEV in the germline V gene (reference sequence). DNA for the CDR3: TGTGCCAGCAGTTTTTTTGCAGGGACACTGTACACAGATACGCAGTATTTT. It is translated as CASSFFAGTLYTDTQYF.

The genes are TRBV27 and TRBJ1-2; D ambiguous. Between the trimmed V and J ends, which lost 3 bases and 0 bases, there was a span of 11 bases. The CDR3 contains 15 residues. Germline CDR1 MNHEY, CDR2 SMNVEV (reference sequence). The CDR3 nucleotides are TGTGCCAGCAGTTTTCACAGCCGAGCTAACTATGGCTACACCTTC. As protein: CASSFHSRANYGYTF.

The chain has TRBV18 and TRBJ1-1; D is possibly TRBD1 (6 bases). The CDR3 runs 16 residues. Trimming took 5 bases from V and 2 from J, leaving 18 bases between them. Germline V lookup: CDR1 KGHSH, CDR2 LQKENI. The CDR3 protein is CASSTTGLPINTEAFF. CDR3 DNA: TGTGCCAGCTCAACGACAGGCCTACCTATCAACACTGAAGCTTTCTTT.

V and J are TRBV27 and TRBJ2-3; 8 bases map to TRBD1. There are 15 residues in the CDR3. After removal of 5 bases from V and 0 bases from J, the junction contained 4 bases not matched to a gene. Germline V lookup: CDR1 MNHEY, CDR2 SMNVEV (reference sequence). CDR3 in DNA: TGTGCCAGCAGTCCCCGGGACAGGAGCACAGATACGCAGTATTTT. It specifies CASSPRDRSTDTQYF.

This clone appeared once. The chain has TRBV6-1 and TRBJ1-4; 7 nucleotides line up with TRBD1. This CDR3 region has 15 residues. Germline lookup yields CDR1 MNHNS and CDR2 SASEGT. V shed 5 bases and J 7 bases; nucleotides not matched to a gene: 10. The CDR3 DNA reads TGTGCCAGCAGTATATCAGGGGGTCTCGTTGAAAAACTGTTTTTT. Protein sequence: CASSISGGLVEKLFF.

V and J are TRBV5-1 and TRBJ2-4, with a weak D call TRBD1 (5 bases). The CDR3 is made up of 13 amino acids. The germline V gene has CDR1 SGHRS and CDR2 YFSETQ. V was trimmed by 2 bases and J by 7 bases, leaving 10 bases between them. CDR3 in amino acids: CASSFQGLNIQYF. In nucleotides, the CDR3 is TGCGCCAGCAGCTTCCAGGGTTTGAACATTCAGTACTTC. The full variable domain, its missing parts supplied by reference TRBV5-1 and TRBJ2-4, is KAGVTQTPRYLIKTRGQQVTLSCSPISGHRSVSWYQQTPGQGLQFLFEYFSETQRNKGNFPGRFSGRQFSNSRSEMNVSTLELGDSALYLCASSFQGLNIQYFGAGTRLSVL.

The sample holds one count of this clone. The rearrangement uses TRBV4-1 and TRBJ2-2; 10 bases agree with TRBD2. Germline V gene lookup returns CDR1 MGHRA and CDR2 YSYEKL. The CDR3 length is 18 residues. V shed 2 bases, J shed 6 bases, and the junction held 12 bases outside the gene matches. As DNA, the CDR3 is TGCGCCAGCAGCCAATCCATACCTAGCGGGAGAAGGTCCGGGGAGCTGTTTTTT. Translating gives CASSQSIPSGRRSGELFF.

The rearrangement uses TRBV11-2 and TRBJ2-5; TRBD2 matches 8 bases. Germline values: CDR1 SGHAT, CDR2 FQNNGV. Trimming at V came to 11 bases and at J to 4 bases, leaving 12 bases not matched to a gene. There are 14 residues in the CDR3. The CDR3 region has the DNA TGTGCCTCCTCGGGCGGGAGGATCGGAGAGACCCAGTACTTC. Amino acids: CASSGGRIGETQYF.

V is TRBV5-4 and J is TRBJ2-7; no firm D call. Germline values: CDR1 SGHNT, CDR2 YYREEE (reference sequence). The ends were cut back, 1 base at V and 3 bases at J, with 14 bases in the middle. CDR3 length: 15 amino acids. The CDR3 sequence: CASSLRAGPNYEQYF. The CDR3, as DNA: TGTGCCAGCAGCTTGAGGGCAGGACCAAACTACGAGCAGTACTTC.

The rearrangement uses TRBV4-3 and TRBJ1-2; D unresolved. CDR3 length: 16 amino acids. V lost 1 base and J lost 1, with 13 bases in between. Germline V gene lookup returns CDR1 LGHNA and CDR2 YSLEER. DNA of the CDR3: TGCGCCAGCAGCCAAGCGCACGGCTCGGGTAACTATGGCTACACCTTC. Its translation is CASSQAHGSGNYGYTF.

In its sample, this clone was seen a few times. The rearrangement links TRBV18 to TRBJ2-7, with TRBD2 matching 13 bases. From germline, CDR1 is KGHSH and CDR2 LQKENI. There are 17 residues in the CDR3. The V and J ends lost 6 bases and 3 bases, in that order; junction bases with no gene match: 11. The CDR3 sequence: CASSGGTSGITGYEQYF. For the CDR3, the DNA is TGTGCCAGCTCGGGCGGGACTAGCGGGATTACGGGCTACGAGCAGTACTTC. The full variable domain, its missing parts supplied by reference TRBV18 and TRBJ2-7, is NAGVMQNPRHLVRRRGQEARLRCSPMKGHSHVYWYRQLPEEGLKFMVYLQKENIIDESGMPKERFSAEFPKEGPSILRIQQVVRGDSAAYFCASSGGTSGITGYEQYFGPGTRLTVT.